This is a list of T cell receptor beta chains from one sample in a study of T cell changes during pregnancy in multiple sclerosis. Data came from immunoSEQ multiplex PCR; TCRdb stores just in-frame clones and leaves some out. The sample carries around 61,000 clones, 90% to 95% recorded once. The material was peripheral blood, obtained in the third trimester of pregnancy. These receptor sequences come from a female donor in good health, enrolled as a control in a pregnancy study. Each CDR3 is given with its conserved first and last residue. D genes are given only for firm matches. A row's size may be missing; if present it is once, few, many or a size class.

. TRBJ2-6 TRBV7-2 . CASSLSPGSGANVLTF TGTGCCAGCAGCTTGTCCCCAGGCTCTGGGGCCAACGTCCTGACTTTC
TRBD2 TRBJ2-5 TRBV9 . CASSDRSSGGETQYF TGTGCCAGCAGCGACCGGTCTAGCGGCGGCGAGACCCAGTACTTC
. TRBJ2-1 TRBV27 once CASREGSPNNEQFF TGTGCCAGCAGGGAGGGAAGCCCTAACAATGAGCAGTTCTTC
TRBD1 TRBJ2-1 TRBV7-3 once CASSLYTGTGGDNEQFF TGTGCCAGCAGCTTATATACTGGGACAGGGGGGGACAATGAGCAGTTCTTC
. TRBJ2-7 TRBV19 . CASSNRAREQYF TGTGCCAGTAGTAACAGGGCGCGGGAGCAGTACTTC
. TRBJ1-2 TRBV30 . CASTGYGYTF TGTGCCTCCACGGGGTATGGCTACACCTTC
TRBD1 TRBJ1-5 TRBV19 . CASSIGQDRLNQPQHF TGTGCCAGTAGTATAGGCCAGGACAGGCTTAATCAGCCCCAGCATTTT
TRBD2 TRBJ2-7 TRBV4-2 . CASSQGTSGGYEQYF TGTGCCAGCAGCCAAGGGACTAGCGGGGGATACGAGCAGTACTTC
. TRBJ2-3 TRBV4-3 . CASSVQSTDTQYF TGCGCCAGCAGCGTCCAGAGCACAGATACGCAGTATTTT
. TRBJ1-6 TRBV6-1 . CASTGGNSPLHF TGTGCCAGCACGGGGGGCAATTCACCCCTCCACTTT
. TRBJ1-2 TRBV9 . CASSRESNYGYTF TGTGCCAGCAGCCGGGAATCTAACTATGGCTACACCTTC
. TRBJ1-4 TRBV9 . CASSVQGSANEKLFF TGTGCCAGCAGCGTCCAGGGTTCGGCTAATGAAAAACTGTTTTTT
. TRBJ2-2 TRBV5-1 . CASSIGVRDTGELFF TGCGCCAGCAGCATCGGGGTCCGAGACACCGGGGAGCTGTTTTTT
TRBD2 TRBJ2-1 TRBV7-8 . CASSSKRGGPGGNEQFF TGTGCCAGCAGCTCTAAGCGGGGGGGCCCCGGGGGTAATGAGCAGTTCTTC
TRBD1 TRBJ1-2 TRBV18 . CASSPDRAGYGYTF TGTGCCAGCTCACCGGACAGGGCGGGCTATGGCTACACCTTC
. TRBJ1-4 TRBV6-5 . CASSPPGSGEKLFF TGTGCCAGCAGCCCCCCGGGGTCCGGCGAAAAACTGTTTTTT
TRBD2 TRBJ2-7 TRBV7-9 . CASSLGDGGTQYF TGTGCCAGCAGCCTAGGGGACGGGGGGACGCAGTACTTC
. TRBJ1-2 TRBV7-3 . CASSLTNLPTAGDYGYTF TGTGCCAGCAGCTTAACTAACCTTCCCACCGCGGGGGACTATGGCTACACCTTC
TRBD2 TRBJ2-5 TRBV30 . CAWSRSGGAVAQYF TGTGCCTGGAGTCGCAGCGGGGGGGCGGTGGCCCAGTACTTC
. TRBJ1-6 TRBV4-2 . CASSQVWQGNSPLHF TGTGCCAGCAGCCAAGTCTGGCAGGGGAATTCACCCCTCCACTTT
TRBD1 TRBJ1-4 TRBV7-9 . CASSLARQGASEKLFF TGTGCCAGCAGCTTAGCTCGACAGGGGGCGAGTGAAAAACTGTTTTTT
TRBD1 TRBJ1-6 TRBV6-5 . CASGTGGSPLHF TGTGCCAGCGGGACAGGGGGTTCACCCCTCCACTTT
TRBD2 TRBJ2-3 TRBV4-3 . CASSQEVAGGPYTQYF TGCGCCAGCAGCCAAGAAGTCGCGGGGGGCCCCTATACGCAGTATTTT
. TRBJ2-3 TRBV4-1 once CASSLRGASGTDTQYF TGCGCCAGCAGCCTCCGGGGGGCTAGCGGCACAGATACGCAGTATTTT
. TRBJ1-4 TRBV7-9 . CASSLYGEDEKLFF TGTGCCAGCAGCTTATATGGGGAGGACGAAAAACTGTTTTTT
TRBD1 TRBJ2-3 TRBV6-6 . CASSLQGAEADTQYF TGTGCCAGCAGTCTCCAGGGGGCGGAGGCAGATACGCAGTATTTT
. TRBJ1-1 TRBV19 . CASSLLGGRYTEAFF TGTGCCAGTAGTTTGCTGGGCGGGCGTTACACTGAAGCTTTCTTT
. TRBJ2-1 TRBV5-4 . CASSLELPNNEQFF TGTGCCAGCAGCTTAGAACTACCTAACAATGAGCAGTTCTTC
. TRBJ1-4 TRBV2 . CASSETTKWEKLFF TGTGCCAGCAGTGAAACAACCAAGTGGGAAAAACTGTTTTTT
. TRBJ1-1 TRBV7-3 . CASSLMQGGKPEAFF TGTGCCAGCAGCTTAATGCAGGGAGGTAAACCCGAAGCTTTCTTT
TRBD1 TRBJ1-3 TRBV9 . CASSDRMDRSSGNTIYF TGTGCCAGCAGCGACCGCATGGACAGGTCCTCTGGAAACACCATATATTTT
. TRBJ1-4 TRBV28 . CASTTPLEKLFF TGTGCCAGCACCACTCCGTTGGAAAAACTGTTTTTT